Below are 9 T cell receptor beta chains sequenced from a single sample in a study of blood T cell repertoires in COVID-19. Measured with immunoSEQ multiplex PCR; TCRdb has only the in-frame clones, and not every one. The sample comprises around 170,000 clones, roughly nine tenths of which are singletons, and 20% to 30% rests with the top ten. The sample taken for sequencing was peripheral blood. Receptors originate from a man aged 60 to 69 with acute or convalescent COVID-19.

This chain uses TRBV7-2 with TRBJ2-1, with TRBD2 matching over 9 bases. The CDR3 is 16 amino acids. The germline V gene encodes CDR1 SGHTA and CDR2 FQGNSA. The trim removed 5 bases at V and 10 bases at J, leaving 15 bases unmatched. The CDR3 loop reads CASSRYSYAGGREQFF. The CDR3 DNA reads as TGTGCCAGCAGCCGTTACTCCTACGCGGGGGGGAGGGAGCAGTTCTTC.

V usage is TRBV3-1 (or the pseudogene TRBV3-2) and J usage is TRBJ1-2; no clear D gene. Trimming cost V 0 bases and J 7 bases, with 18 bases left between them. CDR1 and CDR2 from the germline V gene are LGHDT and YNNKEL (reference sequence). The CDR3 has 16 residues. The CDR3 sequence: CASSQDGIRGFSGYTF. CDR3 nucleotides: TGTGCCAGCAGCCAAGACGGGATTCGGGGATTTAGTGGCTACACCTTC.

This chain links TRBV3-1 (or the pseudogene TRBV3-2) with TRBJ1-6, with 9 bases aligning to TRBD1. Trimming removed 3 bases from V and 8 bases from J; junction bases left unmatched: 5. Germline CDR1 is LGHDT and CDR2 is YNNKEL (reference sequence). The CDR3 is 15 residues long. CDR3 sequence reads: CASSQPDRGYSPLHF. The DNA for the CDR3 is TGTGCCAGCAGCCAGCCGGACAGGGGATATTCACCCCTCCACTTT.

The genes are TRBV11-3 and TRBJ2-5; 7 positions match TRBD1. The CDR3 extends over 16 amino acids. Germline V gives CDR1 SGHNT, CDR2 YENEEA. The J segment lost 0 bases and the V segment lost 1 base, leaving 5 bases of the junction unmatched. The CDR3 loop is CASSLVLGGNQETQYF. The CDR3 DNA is TGTGCCAGCAGCTTAGTACTAGGGGGCAACCAAGAGACCCAGTACTTC.

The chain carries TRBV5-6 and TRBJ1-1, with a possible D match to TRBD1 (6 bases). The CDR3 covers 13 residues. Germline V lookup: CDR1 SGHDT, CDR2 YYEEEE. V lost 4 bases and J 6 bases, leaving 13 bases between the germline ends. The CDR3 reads CASSTTGPAEAFF. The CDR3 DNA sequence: TGTGCCAGCAGCACGACAGGTCCGGCTGAAGCTTTCTTT.

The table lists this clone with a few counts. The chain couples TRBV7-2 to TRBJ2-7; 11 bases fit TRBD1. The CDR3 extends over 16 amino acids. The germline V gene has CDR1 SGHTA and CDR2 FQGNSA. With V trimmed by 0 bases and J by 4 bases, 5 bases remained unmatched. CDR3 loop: CASSLAWDRGFYEQYF. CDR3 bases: TGTGCCAGCAGCTTAGCTTGGGACAGGGGGTTTTACGAGCAGTACTTC.

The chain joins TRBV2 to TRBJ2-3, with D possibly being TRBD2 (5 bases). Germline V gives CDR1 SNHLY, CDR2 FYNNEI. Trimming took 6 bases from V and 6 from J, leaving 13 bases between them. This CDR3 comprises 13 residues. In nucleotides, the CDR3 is TGTGCCAGCAGGGAGGCAATGTCGGATACGCAGTATTTT. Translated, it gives CASREAMSDTQYF.

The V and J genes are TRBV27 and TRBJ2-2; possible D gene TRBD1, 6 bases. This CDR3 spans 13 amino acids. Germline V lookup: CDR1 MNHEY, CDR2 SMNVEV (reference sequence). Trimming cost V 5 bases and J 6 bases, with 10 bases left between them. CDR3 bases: TGTGCCAGCAGTATCACAGGGTCCGGGGAGCTGTTTTTT. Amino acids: CASSITGSGELFF.

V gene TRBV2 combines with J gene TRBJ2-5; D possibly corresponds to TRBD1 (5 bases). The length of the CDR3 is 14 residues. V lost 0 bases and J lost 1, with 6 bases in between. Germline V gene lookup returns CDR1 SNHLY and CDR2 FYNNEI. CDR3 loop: CASSEATAQETQYF. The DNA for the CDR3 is TGTGCCAGCAGTGAAGCGACAGCCCAAGAGACCCAGTACTTC.